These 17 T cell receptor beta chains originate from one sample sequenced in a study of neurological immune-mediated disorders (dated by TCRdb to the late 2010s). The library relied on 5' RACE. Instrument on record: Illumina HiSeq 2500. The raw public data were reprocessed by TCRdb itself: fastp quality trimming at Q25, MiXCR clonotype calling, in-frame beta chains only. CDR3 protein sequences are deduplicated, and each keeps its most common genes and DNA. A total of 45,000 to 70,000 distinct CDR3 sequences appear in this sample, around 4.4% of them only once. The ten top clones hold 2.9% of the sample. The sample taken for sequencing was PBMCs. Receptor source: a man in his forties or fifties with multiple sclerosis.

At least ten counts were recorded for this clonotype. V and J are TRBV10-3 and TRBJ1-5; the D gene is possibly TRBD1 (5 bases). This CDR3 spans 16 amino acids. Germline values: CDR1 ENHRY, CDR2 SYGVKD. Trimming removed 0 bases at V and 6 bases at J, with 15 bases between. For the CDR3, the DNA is TGTGCCATCAGTGAGTCCGGCGGGGGGGACGGTCAGCCCCAGCATTTT. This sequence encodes CAISESGGGDGQPQHF.

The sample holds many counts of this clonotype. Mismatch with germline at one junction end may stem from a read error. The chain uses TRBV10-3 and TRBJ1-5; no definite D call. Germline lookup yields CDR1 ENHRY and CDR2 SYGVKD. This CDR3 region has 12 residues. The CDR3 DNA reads TGTGCCATCAGTGAGCTCAATCAGCCCCAGAATTTT. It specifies CAISELNQPQNF.

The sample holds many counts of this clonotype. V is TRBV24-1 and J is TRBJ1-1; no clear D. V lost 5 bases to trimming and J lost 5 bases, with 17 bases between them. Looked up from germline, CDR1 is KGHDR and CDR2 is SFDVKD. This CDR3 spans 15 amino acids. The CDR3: CATSATGSLGTEAFF. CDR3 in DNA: TGTGCCACCAGTGCCACGGGATCCCTGGGGACTGAAGCTTTCTTT.

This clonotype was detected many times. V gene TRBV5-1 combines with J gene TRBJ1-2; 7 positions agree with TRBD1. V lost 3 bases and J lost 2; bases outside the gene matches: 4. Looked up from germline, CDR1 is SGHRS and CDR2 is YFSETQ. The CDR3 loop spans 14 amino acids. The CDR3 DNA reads TGCGCCAGCAGCTGGGGGGACAGCAACTATGGCTACACCTTC. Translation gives CASSWGDSNYGYTF.

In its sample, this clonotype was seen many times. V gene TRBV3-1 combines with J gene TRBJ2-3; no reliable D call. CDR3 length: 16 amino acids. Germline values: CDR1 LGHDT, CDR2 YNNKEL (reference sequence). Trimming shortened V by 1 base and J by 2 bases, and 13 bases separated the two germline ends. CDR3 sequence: CASSQALLLYTDTQYF. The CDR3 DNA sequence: TGTGCCAGCAGCCAAGCACTTCTACTCTACACAGATACGCAGTATTTT.

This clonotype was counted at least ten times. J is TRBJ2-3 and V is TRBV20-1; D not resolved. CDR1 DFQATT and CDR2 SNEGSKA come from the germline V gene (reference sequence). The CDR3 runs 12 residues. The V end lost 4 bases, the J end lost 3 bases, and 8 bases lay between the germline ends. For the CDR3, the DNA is TGCAGTGCTACATGGCAAACAGATACGCAGTATTTT. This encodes CSATWQTDTQYF.

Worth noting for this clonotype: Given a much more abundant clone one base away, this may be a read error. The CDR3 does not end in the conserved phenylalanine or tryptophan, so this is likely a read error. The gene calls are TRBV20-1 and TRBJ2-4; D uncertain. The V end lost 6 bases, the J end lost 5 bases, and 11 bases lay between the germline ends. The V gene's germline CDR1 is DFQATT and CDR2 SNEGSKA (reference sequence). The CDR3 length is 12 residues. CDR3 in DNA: TGCAGTGCCGGGTACTTGCAAAACATTCAGTACTAC. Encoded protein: CSAGYLQNIQYY.

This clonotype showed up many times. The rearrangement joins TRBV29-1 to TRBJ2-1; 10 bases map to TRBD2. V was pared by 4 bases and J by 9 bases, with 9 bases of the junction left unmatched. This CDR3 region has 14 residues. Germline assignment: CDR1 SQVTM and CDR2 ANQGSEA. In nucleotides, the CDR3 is TGCAGCGTTGTCGTTTTAGCGGGAGGAGGTGAGCAGTTCTTC. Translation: CSVVVLAGGGEQFF.

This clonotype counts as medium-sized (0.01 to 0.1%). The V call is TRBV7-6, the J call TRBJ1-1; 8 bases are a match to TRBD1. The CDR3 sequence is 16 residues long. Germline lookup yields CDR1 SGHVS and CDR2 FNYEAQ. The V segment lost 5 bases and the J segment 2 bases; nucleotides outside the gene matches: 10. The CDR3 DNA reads TGTGCCAGCAGCCTCCGACAGGGGTTATTCAACACTGAAGCTTTCTTT. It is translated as CASSLRQGLFNTEAFF.

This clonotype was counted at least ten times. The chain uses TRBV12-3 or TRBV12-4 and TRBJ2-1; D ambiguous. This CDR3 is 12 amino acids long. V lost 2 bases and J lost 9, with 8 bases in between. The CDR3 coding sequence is TGTGCCAGCAGTTTACAGGTCGGTGAGCAGTTCTTC. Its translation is CASSLQVGEQFF.

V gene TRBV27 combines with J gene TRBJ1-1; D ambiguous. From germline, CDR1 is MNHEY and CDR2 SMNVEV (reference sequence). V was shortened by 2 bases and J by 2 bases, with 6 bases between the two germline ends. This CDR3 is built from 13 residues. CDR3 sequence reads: CASSLITNTEAFF. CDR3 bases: TGTGCCAGCAGTTTAATAACAAACACTGAAGCTTTCTTT.

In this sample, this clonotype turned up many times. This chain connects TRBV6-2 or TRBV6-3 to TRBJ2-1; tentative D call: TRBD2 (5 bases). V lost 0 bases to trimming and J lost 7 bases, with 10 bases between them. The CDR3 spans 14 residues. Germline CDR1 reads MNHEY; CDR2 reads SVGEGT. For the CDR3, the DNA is TGTGCCAGCAGTTACTCGTCTCTAGCAAATGAGCAGTTCTTC. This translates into CASSYSSLANEQFF.

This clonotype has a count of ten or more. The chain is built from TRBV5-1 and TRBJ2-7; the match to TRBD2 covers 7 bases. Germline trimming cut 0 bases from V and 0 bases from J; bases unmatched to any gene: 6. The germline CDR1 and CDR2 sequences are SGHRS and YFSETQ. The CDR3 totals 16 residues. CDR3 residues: CASSLVASGPSYEQYF. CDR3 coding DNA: TGCGCCAGCAGCTTGGTGGCTAGCGGCCCCTCCTACGAGCAGTACTTC. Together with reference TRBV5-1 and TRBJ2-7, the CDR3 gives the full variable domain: KAGVTQTPRYLIKTRGQQVTLSCSPISGHRSVSWYQQTPGQGLQFLFEYFSETQRNKGNFPGRFSGRQFSNSRSEMNVSTLELGDSALYLCASSLVASGPSYEQYFGPGTRLTVT.

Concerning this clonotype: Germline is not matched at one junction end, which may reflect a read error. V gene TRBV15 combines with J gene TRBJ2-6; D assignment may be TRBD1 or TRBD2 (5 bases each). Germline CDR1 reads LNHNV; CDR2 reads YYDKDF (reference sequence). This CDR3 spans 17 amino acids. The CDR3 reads CATSRGRESTGAKVLTF. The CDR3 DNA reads TGTGCCACCAGCAGGGGCAGGGAGTCCACTGGGGCCAAAGTCCTGACTTTC.

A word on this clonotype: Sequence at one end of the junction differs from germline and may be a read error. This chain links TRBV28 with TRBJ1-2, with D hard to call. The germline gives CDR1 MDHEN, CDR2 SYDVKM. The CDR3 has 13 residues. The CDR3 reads CATGSGANCGYTF. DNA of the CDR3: TGTGCCACAGGATCCGGCGCTAACTGTGGCTACACCTTC.

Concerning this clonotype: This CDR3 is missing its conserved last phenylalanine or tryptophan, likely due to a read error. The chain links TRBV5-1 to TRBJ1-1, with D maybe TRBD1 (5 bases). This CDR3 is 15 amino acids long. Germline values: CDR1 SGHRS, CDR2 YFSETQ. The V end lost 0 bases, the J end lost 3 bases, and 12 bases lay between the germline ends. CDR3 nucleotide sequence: TGCGCCAGCAGCTTGGGGGCGCGGGGGGACACTGAAGCTTTCTGT. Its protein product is CASSLGARGDTEAFC.

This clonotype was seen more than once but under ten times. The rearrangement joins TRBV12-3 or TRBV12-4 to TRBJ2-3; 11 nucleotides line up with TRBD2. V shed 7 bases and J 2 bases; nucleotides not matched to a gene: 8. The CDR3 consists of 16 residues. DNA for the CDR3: TGTGCCAGCACCCTGGGACTAGCGGACAACACAGATACGCAGTATTTT. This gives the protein CASTLGLADNTDTQYF.